Reported below is one T cell receptor beta chain. Its antigen remains unidentified. This entry comes from a study of cytomegalovirus exposure and HLA in healthy donors. Trimming removed 6 bases from V and 4 bases from J, with 13 bases in between. Germline CDR1 is WSHSY and CDR2 is SAAADI. There are 14 residues in the CDR3. Overall study results and limits: Later analysis identified a missense DCLRE1C variant that was linked to TCR beta V- and J-gene trimming.

PCR amplification relied on 60 Vbeta primers (plus 13 Jbeta primers). Here immunoSEQ multiplex PCR was the method, and the copy in TCRdb shows in-frame clones only, minus some. The sample comprises 110,000 or so clones, roughly 71% of which are singletons, and approximately 5.5% rests with the top ten. The chain has TRBV10-2 and TRBJ1-5; D might be TRBD1 (6 bases). The source is a woman aged 65 to 85 in good health and CMV-seropositive. Sequencing was performed on PBMCs. The CDR3 region is CASSATGLNQPQHF. CDR3 DNA: TGCGCCAGCAGCGCCACAGGGTTAAATCAGCCCCAGCATTTT.